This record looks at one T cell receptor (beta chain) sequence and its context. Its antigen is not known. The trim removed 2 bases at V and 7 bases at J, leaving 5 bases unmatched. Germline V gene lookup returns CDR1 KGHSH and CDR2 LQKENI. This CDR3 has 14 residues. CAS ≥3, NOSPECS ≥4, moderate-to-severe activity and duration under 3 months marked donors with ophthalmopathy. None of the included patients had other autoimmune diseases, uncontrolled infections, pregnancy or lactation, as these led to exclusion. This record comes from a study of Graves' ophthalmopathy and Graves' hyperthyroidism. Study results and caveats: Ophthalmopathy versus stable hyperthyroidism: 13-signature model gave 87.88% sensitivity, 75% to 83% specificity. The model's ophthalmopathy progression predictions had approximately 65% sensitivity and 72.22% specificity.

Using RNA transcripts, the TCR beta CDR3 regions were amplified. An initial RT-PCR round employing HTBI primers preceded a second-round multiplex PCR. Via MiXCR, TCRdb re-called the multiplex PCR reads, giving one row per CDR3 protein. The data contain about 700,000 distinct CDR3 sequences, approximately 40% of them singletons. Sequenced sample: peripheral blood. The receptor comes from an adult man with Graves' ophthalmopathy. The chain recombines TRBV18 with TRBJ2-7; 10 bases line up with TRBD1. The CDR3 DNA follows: TGTGCCAGCTCACCAAGACAGGGGGCGGGGGAGCAGTACTTC. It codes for CASSPRQGAGEQYF.